The rows below give T cell receptor beta chains drawn from one sample of a study of blood T cell repertoires in COVID-19. The method was immunoSEQ multiplex PCR; TCRdb's version includes in-frame clones alone and lacks a portion of them. The sample contains more than 200,000 clones, 75% to 90% of which appear only once. Sequenced sample: peripheral blood. Receptors were obtained from a man between 25 and 39 years old with active or convalescent COVID-19. CDR3s include the opening cysteine and the closing phenylalanine or tryptophan. A D gene is named only where the DNA matches it firmly. Not every row has a clone size; where given, it reads once, few, many or a size class.

TRBJ2-2 | TRBV19 | TRBD1 | NA | CASRPTGGNTGELFF | TGTGCCAGTAGGCCGACAGGGGGGAACACCGGGGAGCTGTTTTTT
TRBJ2-3 | TRBV6-5 | NA | NA | CASSFYSSTDTQYF | TGTGCCAGCAGTTTTTACAGTAGCACAGATACGCAGTATTTT
TRBJ2-7 | TRBV5-6 | TRBD1 | NA | CASNTLGGQGAHEQYF | TGTGCCAGCAACACCCTTGGTGGGCAGGGGGCTCACGAGCAGTACTTC
TRBJ2-7 | TRBV7-2 | NA | NA | CASSPDGLGGYEQYF | TGTGCCAGCAGCCCAGATGGCTTAGGGGGTTACGAGCAGTACTTC
TRBJ1-1 | TRBV13 | NA | NA | CASCRSFGGREHTEAFF | TGTGCCAGCTGTCGGTCTTTTGGTGGTAGAGAGCACACTGAAGCTTTCTTT
TRBJ1-1 | TRBV5-4 | NA | NA | CASSELDSEAFF | TGTGCCAGCAGCGAACTGGACAGTGAAGCTTTCTTT
TRBJ2-5 | TRBV2 | TRBD1 | NA | CASRPQALRTGTYQETQYF | TGTGCCAGCAGACCCCAAGCCCTGAGGACAGGAACGTACCAAGAGACCCAGTACTTC
TRBJ2-7 | TRBV5-6 | NA | NA | CASSLSPSGSNEQYF | TGTGCCAGCAGCTTGTCACCCTCGGGGTCCAACGAGCAGTACTTC
TRBJ2-7 | TRBV4-2 | NA | NA | CASSQDPGSGSYEQYF | TGTGCCAGCAGCCAAGATCCGGGCAGCGGCTCCTACGAGCAGTACTTC
TRBJ2-5 | TRBV6-5 | TRBD1 | once | CASSSYRGQETQYF | TGTGCCAGCAGTTCGTACAGGGGACAAGAGACCCAGTACTTC
TRBJ1-1 | TRBV5-1 | TRBD1 | NA | CASSPGQAPQRAFF | TGCGCCAGCAGCCCGGGACAGGCACCCCAAAGAGCTTTCTTT
TRBJ1-6 | TRBV7-8 | NA | NA | CASSYRPGDSPLHF | TGTGCCAGCAGCTACAGACCGGGGGACTCACCCCTCCACTTT
TRBJ2-7 | TRBV27 | NA | NA | CASSSVYEQYF | TGTGCCAGCAGTTCAGTCTACGAGCAGTACTTC
TRBJ2-1 | TRBV27 | TRBD2 | NA | CASGHRGGPDEQFF | TGTGCCAGCGGGCATCGGGGGGGGCCTGATGAGCAGTTCTTC
TRBJ1-5 | TRBV27 | TRBD1 | NA | CASSLWGDRSNQPQHF | TGTGCCAGCAGTTTATGGGGGGACAGGTCAAATCAGCCCCAGCATTTT
TRBJ1-1 | TRBV27 | NA | few | CASSSGGSEAFF | TGTGCCAGCAGTTCCGGAGGTTCTGAAGCTTTCTTT
TRBJ2-5 | TRBV4-1 | TRBD2 | NA | CASSRVAGGQETQYF | TGCGCCAGCAGCCGCGTAGCGGGGGGCCAAGAGACCCAGTACTTC
TRBJ2-7 | TRBV7-2 | TRBD2 | NA | CASSAAPSGYTYEQYF | TGTGCCAGCAGCGCGGCTCCTAGCGGCTACACCTACGAGCAGTACTTC
TRBJ2-7 | TRBV4-2 | TRBD1 | NA | CASSQNGRGYEQYF | TGTGCCAGCAGCCAAAACGGCAGGGGGTACGAGCAGTACTTC
TRBJ2-7 | TRBV6-5 | TRBD1 | NA | CASSYDRAAYEQYF | TGTGCCAGCAGTTACGACAGGGCCGCGTACGAGCAGTACTTC
TRBJ2-3 | TRBV7-3 | NA | NA | CASSFTGGTDTQYF | TGTGCCAGCAGCTTTACCGGGGGTACAGATACGCAGTATTTT
TRBJ1-4 | TRBV9 | TRBD1 | NA | CASSVAGGEKLFF | TGTGCCAGCAGCGTAGCAGGGGGGGAAAAACTGTTTTTT
TRBJ1-1 | TRBV6-5 | NA | NA | CAGKGWMNTEAFF | TGTGCCGGCAAGGGGTGGATGAACACTGAAGCTTTCTTT
TRBJ2-7 | TRBV2 | TRBD1 | NA | CASRRQGGEQYF | TGTGCCAGCAGAAGACAGGGCGGCGAGCAGTACTTC
TRBJ1-5 | TRBV6-1 | NA | once | CASSGFQGSGNQPQHF | TGTGCCAGCAGTGGATTCCAGGGATCCGGAAATCAGCCCCAGCATTTT
TRBJ2-7 | TRBV5-4 | TRBD1 | NA | CASSPDRGDEQYF | TGTGCCAGCAGCCCGGACAGGGGGGACGAGCAGTACTTC
TRBJ2-7 | TRBV5-8 | TRBD2 | NA | CASRPGTREQYF | TGTGCCAGCAGACCCGGGACTAGAGAGCAGTACTTC
TRBJ2-7 | TRBV6-2/TRBV6-3 | NA | few | CASSNQRAGGEQYF | TGTGCCAGCAGTAACCAGCGTGCGGGTGGCGAGCAGTACTTC
TRBJ2-3 | TRBV5-1 | NA | many | CASSPQPGSGDTQYF | TGCGCCAGCAGTCCGCAACCGGGGTCGGGAGATACGCAGTATTTT
TRBJ1-6 | TRBV30 | NA | NA | CAWTEGGGSPLHF | TGTGCCTGGACAGAGGGGGGGGGTTCACCCCTCCACTTT
TRBJ2-1 | TRBV6-6 | TRBD2 | NA | CASSHKPGGSSYNEQFF | TGTGCCAGCAGTCACAAACCCGGGGGGAGCTCCTACAATGAGCAGTTCTTC
TRBJ2-1 | TRBV11-2 | TRBD2 | NA | CASRKLAGGRSSYNEQFF | TGTGCCAGCAGAAAACTAGCGGGGGGCCGCAGCTCCTACAATGAGCAGTTCTTC
TRBJ2-1 | TRBV7-3 | TRBD2 | NA | CASSGTSGGHNEQFF | TGTGCCAGCAGCGGGACTAGCGGGGGACACAATGAGCAGTTCTTC
TRBJ1-1 | TRBV19 | TRBD1 | NA | CASRKTGEYTEAFF | TGTGCCAGTAGGAAGACAGGGGAATACACTGAAGCTTTCTTT
TRBJ1-1 | TRBV2 | NA | NA | CASNKQSQGNTEAFF | TGTGCCAGCAATAAGCAATCTCAGGGGAACACTGAAGCTTTCTTT
TRBJ1-1 | TRBV9 | NA | NA | CASSVGTGSGTEAFF | TGTGCCAGCAGCGTAGGTACGGGGTCGGGCACTGAAGCTTTCTTT
TRBJ2-1 | TRBV6-1 | TRBD1 | NA | CASSETTGGEPDEQFF | TGTGCCAGCAGTGAAACGACAGGGGGCGAGCCCGATGAGCAGTTCTTC
TRBJ2-5 | TRBV7-8 | TRBD1 | NA | CASSPDRVQYF | TGTGCCAGCAGCCCGGACAGGGTCCAGTACTTC
TRBJ1-6 | TRBV15 | TRBD1 | NA | CATSRGTGGNSPLHF | TGTGCCACCAGCAGAGGCACAGGGGGTAATTCACCCCTCCACTTT
TRBJ2-7 | TRBV27 | NA | NA | CASNLGSGYEQYF | TGTGCCAGCAACCTGGGGAGCGGGTACGAGCAGTACTTC
TRBJ1-5 | TRBV3-1/TRBV3-2 | TRBD1 | NA | CASSLQGPNQPQHF | TGTGCCAGCAGTCTACAGGGGCCCAATCAGCCCCAGCATTTT
TRBJ1-5 | TRBV4-1 | NA | once | CASSSDRPFSNQPQHF | TGCGCCAGCAGCTCAGACAGACCTTTTAGCAATCAGCCCCAGCATTTT
TRBJ1-3 | TRBV29-1 | NA | NA | CSVGLAGAYSGNTIYF | TGCAGCGTTGGACTAGCAGGGGCCTACTCTGGAAACACCATATATTTT
TRBJ1-2 | TRBV18 | NA | NA | CASSPQSADFNYGYTF | TGTGCCAGCTCACCTCAAAGTGCAGACTTCAACTATGGCTACACCTTC
TRBJ2-5 | TRBV6-1 | NA | NA | CASSEGGRSGETQYF | TGTGCCAGCAGTGAAGGCGGGCGTTCAGGAGAGACCCAGTACTTC
TRBJ2-1 | TRBV4-1 | NA | NA | CASSRESSSYNEQFF | TGCGCCAGCAGTCGAGAGAGTAGCTCCTACAATGAGCAGTTCTTC
TRBJ2-7 | TRBV5-1 | TRBD1 | NA | CASSLAGTETYEQYF | TGCGCCAGCAGCTTAGCCGGGACAGAAACCTACGAGCAGTACTTC
TRBJ2-2 | TRBV5-4 | NA | once | CASSLVMSPGELFF | TGTGCCAGCAGCTTGGTCATGAGCCCCGGGGAGCTGTTTTTT
TRBJ2-2 | TRBV5-1 | TRBD2 | NA | CASSLDGGGDTGELFF | TGCGCCAGCAGCTTGGATGGCGGGGGGGACACCGGGGAGCTGTTTTTT
TRBJ2-2 | TRBV7-9 | NA | NA | CASSLAPDTGELFF | TGTGCCAGCAGCTTAGCCCCCGACACCGGGGAGCTGTTTTTT
TRBJ1-1 | TRBV27 | NA | once | CASSLSAGSNTEAFF | TGTGCCAGCAGTTTATCGGCAGGTTCGAACACTGAAGCTTTCTTT
TRBJ1-1 | TRBV5-1 | TRBD1 | few | CASSLVGQESIQSGTEAFF | TGCGCCAGCAGCTTGGTTGGACAGGAGTCAATACAGAGTGGCACTGAAGCTTTCTTT
TRBJ1-1 | TRBV7-9 | TRBD1 | NA | CASSLTDRAEAFF | TGTGCCAGCAGCCTCACCGACAGGGCTGAAGCTTTCTTT
TRBJ2-7 | TRBV5-4 | TRBD1 | NA | CASSWTGREQYF | TGTGCCAGCAGCTGGACAGGGCGGGAGCAGTACTTC
TRBJ2-7 | TRBV4-3 | NA | NA | CASSQDPGSYEQYF | TGCGCCAGCAGCCAAGACCCGGGGTCCTACGAGCAGTACTTC
TRBJ2-2 | TRBV2 | NA | NA | CASSEEQTGELFF | TGTGCCAGCAGTGAGGAGCAAACCGGGGAGCTGTTTTTT
TRBJ1-1 | TRBV29-1 | NA | once | CSVLGGANTEAFF | TGCAGCGTGCTAGGGGGGGCGAACACTGAAGCTTTCTTT
TRBJ2-1 | TRBV5-1 | TRBD2 | NA | CASSVGLAGGIYNEQFF | TGCGCCAGCAGCGTAGGACTAGCGGGGGGAATCTACAATGAGCAGTTCTTC
TRBJ1-6 | TRBV4-1 | TRBD1 | NA | CASSQGQGARSPLHF | TGCGCCAGCAGCCAAGGACAGGGGGCCCGGTCACCCCTCCACTTT
TRBJ1-5 | TRBV5-6 | NA | few | CASSLASGVQPQHF | TGTGCCAGCAGCTTGGCGTCAGGGGTCCAGCCCCAGCATTTT